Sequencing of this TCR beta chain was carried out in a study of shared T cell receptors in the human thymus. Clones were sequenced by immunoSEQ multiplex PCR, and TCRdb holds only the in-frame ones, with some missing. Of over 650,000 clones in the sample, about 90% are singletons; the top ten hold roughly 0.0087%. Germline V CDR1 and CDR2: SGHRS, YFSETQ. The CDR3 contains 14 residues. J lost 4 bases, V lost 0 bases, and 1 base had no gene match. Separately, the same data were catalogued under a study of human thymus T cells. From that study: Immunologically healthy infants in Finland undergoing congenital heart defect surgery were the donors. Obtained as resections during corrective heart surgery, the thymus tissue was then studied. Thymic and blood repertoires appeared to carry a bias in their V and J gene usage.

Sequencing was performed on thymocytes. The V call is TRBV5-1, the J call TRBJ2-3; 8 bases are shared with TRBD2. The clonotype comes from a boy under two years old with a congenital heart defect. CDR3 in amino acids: CASSLEGLADTQYF. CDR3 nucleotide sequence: TGCGCCAGCAGCTTGGAGGGACTAGCAGATACGCAGTATTTT. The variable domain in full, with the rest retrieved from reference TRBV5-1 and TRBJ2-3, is KAGVTQTPRYLIKTRGQQVTLSCSPISGHRSVSWYQQTPGQGLQFLFEYFSETQRNKGNFPGRFSGRQFSNSRSEMNVSTLELGDSALYLCASSLEGLADTQYFGPGTRLTVL.